The TCR beta chain under discussion was sequenced for a study of T cell responses to AZD1222 COVID-19 vaccine. On this clone: The antigen is undetermined.

General study results and limits: Clonal diversity was possibly underestimated, and the donors were mostly white British, with more females. Nearly half of unique spike-specific TCRs reportedly avoided B.1.351 and B.1.1.7 mutated regions. Repertoires were obtained only post-peak T cell response.

Using immunoSEQ multiplex PCR, the repertoire was profiled, and TCRdb retains in-frame clones only, with some absent. The sample lists about 50,000 clones, 75% to 90% occurring once. Germline V lookup: CDR1 SGHTA, CDR2 FQGNSA. Trimming pared 2 bases from V and 8 bases from J, leaving 15 bases between. This CDR3 is 14 amino acids long. The material was peripheral blood, obtained on day 0 of MenACWY control vaccination. This TCR came from an adult in good health. The J gene is TRBJ1-1, the V gene TRBV7-2; the D is unclear. The DNA for the CDR3 is TGTGCCAGCAGCTTAAGGCAGTCTCCCCCCGAAGCTTTCTTT. Encoded protein: CASSLRQSPPEAFF.